This T cell receptor beta chain originates from a study of cytomegalovirus exposure and HLA in healthy donors. Trimming took off 0 bases at V and 1 base at J, with 8 bases between the two ends. Germline V gene sequence: CDR1 SGDLS, CDR2 YYNGEE. The CDR3 is 15 residues long. Primers included in the PCR were 60 Vbeta and 13 Jbeta primers. Produced via immunoSEQ multiplex PCR; TCRdb's table is partial and in-frame only. This sample has 200,000 to 250,000 clones, with under 70% found just once. The sequence came from a man aged 35-49 years in good health and CMV-seropositive. The sample was PBMCs. The chain has TRBV9 and TRBJ2-1, with a possible D match to TRBD1 (6 bases). The CDR3 DNA follows: TGTGCCAGCAGCGTAGGGGGGCTTTCCTACAATGAGCAGTTCTTC. Its protein is CASSVGGLSYNEQFF.